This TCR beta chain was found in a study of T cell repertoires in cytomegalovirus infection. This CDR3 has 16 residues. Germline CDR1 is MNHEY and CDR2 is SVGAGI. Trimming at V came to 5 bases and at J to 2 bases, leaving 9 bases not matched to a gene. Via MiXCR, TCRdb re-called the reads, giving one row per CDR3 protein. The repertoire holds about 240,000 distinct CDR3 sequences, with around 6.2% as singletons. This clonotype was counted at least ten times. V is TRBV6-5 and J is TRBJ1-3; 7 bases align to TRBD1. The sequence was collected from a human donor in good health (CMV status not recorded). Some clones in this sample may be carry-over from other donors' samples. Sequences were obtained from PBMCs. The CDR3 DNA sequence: TGTGCCAGCAGTCGGACAACCGGGACAGCTGGAAACACCATATATTTT. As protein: CASSRTTGTAGNTIYF.